This TCR beta chain stems from a study of tumor-infiltrating lymphocytes in primary liver carcinoma. Looking at the study overall: Both sexes were represented among patients, who were 30 to 69 years old. Staging of the tumors gave T1-T3 N0M0, with widths of about 4 to 10 cm. Study-wide results and limits: Top-250-clone fractions were significantly higher in tumors than in blood (p = 0.039).

RNA and DNA were co-extracted from around 20-30 mg of unsorted bulk tissue. A constant-region primer served to make TCR beta cDNA from about 490 ng total RNA. Three-round nested multiplex PCR performed with slightly modified ARM-PCR produced the TCR beta libraries. Primers for the first two PCR rounds were TRBV1-TRBV30 forward primers and a C-beta reverse primer (roughly 10 cycles per round). TCRdb passed the multiplex PCR reads through MiXCR, listing each CDR3 protein once. The sample has 85,000 to 100,000 distinct CDR3 sequences, around 68% seen once. Remarks on this clonotype: Its antigen is unknown. The junction does not match germline at one end; this may be a read error.

Germline values: CDR1 SGDLS, CDR2 YYNGEE. The length of the CDR3 is 14 residues. The rearrangement uses TRBV9 and TRBJ2-1; D not resolved. What was sequenced was tumor-adjacent normal liver tissue. The receptor comes from a man between 40 and 49 years old with primary liver carcinoma and hepatitis B virus infection. CDR3 sequence (DNA): TGTGACAGCAGCGTATATGAATTGAACAATGAGCAGTTCTTC. Its translation: CDSSVYELNNEQFF.